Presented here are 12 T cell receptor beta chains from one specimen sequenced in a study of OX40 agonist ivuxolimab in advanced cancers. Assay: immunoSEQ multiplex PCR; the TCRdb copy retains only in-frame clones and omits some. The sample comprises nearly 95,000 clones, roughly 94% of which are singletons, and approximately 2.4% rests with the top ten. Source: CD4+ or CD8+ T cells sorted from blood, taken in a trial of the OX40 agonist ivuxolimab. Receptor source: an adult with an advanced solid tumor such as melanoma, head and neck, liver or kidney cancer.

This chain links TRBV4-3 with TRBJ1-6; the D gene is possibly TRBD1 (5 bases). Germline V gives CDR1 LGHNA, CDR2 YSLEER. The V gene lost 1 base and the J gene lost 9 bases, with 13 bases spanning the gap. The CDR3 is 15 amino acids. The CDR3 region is CASSQAPGSSSPLHF. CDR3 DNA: TGCGCCAGCAGCCAAGCCCCAGGGTCTAGTTCACCCCTCCACTTT.

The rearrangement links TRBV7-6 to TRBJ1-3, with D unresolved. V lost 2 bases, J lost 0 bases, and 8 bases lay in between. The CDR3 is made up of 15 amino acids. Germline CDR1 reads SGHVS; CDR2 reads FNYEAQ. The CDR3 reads CASSLSSSSGNTIYF. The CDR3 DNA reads TGTGCCAGCAGCTTAAGCTCAAGCTCTGGAAACACCATATATTTT.

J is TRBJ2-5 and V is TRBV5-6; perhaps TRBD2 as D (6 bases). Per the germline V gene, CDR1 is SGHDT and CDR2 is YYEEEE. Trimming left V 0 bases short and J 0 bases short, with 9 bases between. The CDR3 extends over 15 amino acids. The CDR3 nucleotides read TGTGCCAGCAGCTTGGGGCTAGCGAACCAAGAGACCCAGTACTTC. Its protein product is CASSLGLANQETQYF.

The CDR3 sequence is CASSEGLDTYNEQFF. DNA of the CDR3: TGTGCCAGCAGTGAAGGACTAGATACCTACAATGAGCAGTTCTTC. The chain couples TRBV2 to TRBJ2-1, with D perhaps TRBD2 (6 bases). Trimming shortened V by 1 base and J by 2 bases, and 9 bases separated the two germline ends. The CDR3 has 15 amino acids. Per the germline V gene, CDR1 is SNHLY and CDR2 is FYNNEI.

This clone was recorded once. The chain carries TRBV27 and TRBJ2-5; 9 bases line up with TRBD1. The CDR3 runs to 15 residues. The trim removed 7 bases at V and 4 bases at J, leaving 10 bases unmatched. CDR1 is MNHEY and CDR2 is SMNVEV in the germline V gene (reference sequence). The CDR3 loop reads CASTDLQGAGETQYF. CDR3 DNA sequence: TGTGCCAGCACCGACCTACAGGGGGCTGGAGAGACCCAGTACTTC.

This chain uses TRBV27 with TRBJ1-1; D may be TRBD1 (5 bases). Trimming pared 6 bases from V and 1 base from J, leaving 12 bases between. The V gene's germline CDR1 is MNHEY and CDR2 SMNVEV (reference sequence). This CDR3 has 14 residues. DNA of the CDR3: TGTGCCAGCAGATTAGGGGTAGGGAACACTGAAGCTTTCTTT. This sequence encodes CASRLGVGNTEAFF.

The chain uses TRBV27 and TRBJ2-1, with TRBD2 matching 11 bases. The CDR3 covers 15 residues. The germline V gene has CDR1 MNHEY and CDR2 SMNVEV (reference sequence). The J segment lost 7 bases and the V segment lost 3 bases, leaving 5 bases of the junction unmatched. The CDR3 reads CASSFLAGGTNEQFF. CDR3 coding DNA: TGTGCCAGCAGTTTTCTAGCGGGAGGTACGAATGAGCAGTTCTTC.

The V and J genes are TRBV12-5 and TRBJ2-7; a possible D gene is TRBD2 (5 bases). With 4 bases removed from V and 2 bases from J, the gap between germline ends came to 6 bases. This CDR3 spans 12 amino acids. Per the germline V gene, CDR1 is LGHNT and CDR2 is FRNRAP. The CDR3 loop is CASGSGAYEQYF. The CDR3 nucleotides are TGTGCTAGTGGTTCCGGGGCCTACGAGCAGTACTTC.

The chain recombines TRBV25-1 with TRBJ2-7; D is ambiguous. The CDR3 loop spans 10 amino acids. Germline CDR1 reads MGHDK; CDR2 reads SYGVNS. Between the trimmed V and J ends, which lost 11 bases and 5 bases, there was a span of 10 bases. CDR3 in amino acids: CASGFDEQYF. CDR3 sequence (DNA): TGTGCCTCGGGCTTCGACGAGCAGTACTTC.

CDR3 residues: CASSVGGTGLSYGYTF. In DNA, the CDR3 is TGTGCCAGCAGCGTAGGAGGGACAGGGCTCTCCTATGGCTACACCTTC. J is TRBJ1-2 and V is TRBV9; 9 nucleotides agree with TRBD1. From germline, CDR1 is SGDLS and CDR2 YYNGEE. This CDR3 comprises 16 residues. After removal of 0 bases from V and 4 bases from J, the junction contained 7 bases not matched to a gene. Full variable domain (remainder filled in from reference TRBV9 and TRBJ1-2): DSGVTQTPKHLITATGQRVTLRCSPRSGDLSVYWYQQSLDQGLQFLIQYYNGEERAKGNILERFSAQQFPDLHSELNLSSLELGDSALYFCASSVGGTGLSYGYTFGSGTRLTVV.

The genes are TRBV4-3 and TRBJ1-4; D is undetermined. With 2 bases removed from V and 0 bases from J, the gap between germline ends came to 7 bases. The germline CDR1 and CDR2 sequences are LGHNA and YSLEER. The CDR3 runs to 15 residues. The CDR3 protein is CASSQKDATNEKLFF. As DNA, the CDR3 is TGCGCCAGCAGCCAAAAGGATGCAACTAATGAAAAACTGTTTTTT.

The CDR3 protein is CASSLRQALTYNEQFF. CDR3 DNA: TGTGCCAGCAGCTTGAGACAGGCACTGACCTACAATGAGCAGTTCTTC. The chain uses TRBV5-6 and TRBJ2-1, with a weak D call TRBD1 (6 bases). The CDR3 has 16 residues. The germline CDR1 and CDR2 sequences are SGHDT and YYEEEE. Deletions cut 1 base from V and 2 bases from J, with 13 bases between.